The source of this TCR beta chain is a study of cytomegalovirus exposure and HLA in healthy donors. Overall study results and limits: Excluded: some indistinguishable V segments such as TRBV6-2 and TRBV6-3. Reportedly, HLA-A and HLA-B alleles of most subjects were accurately predicted from TCR beta. Later work showed greater clonal expansion in HLA-associated TCR beta chains than in equally common others. By HLA locus, TCR association rates varied in a later analysis, with DRB1 showing the most and HLA-C the fewest.

Trimming removed 6 bases from V and 0 bases from J, with 15 bases in between. The CDR3 contains 16 residues. Per germline, CDR1 SNHLY and CDR2 FYNNEI. This clone was seen more than once but under ten times. Antigen specificity is unknown. A multiplex PCR was run with 60 Vbeta primers and 13 Jbeta primers. Sequenced by immunoSEQ multiplex PCR; TCRdb stores in-frame clones only, minus some. This sample carries 150,000 to 200,000 clones, roughly two thirds of them seen once, and the ten largest clones take about 2.5%. The chain uses TRBV2 and TRBJ2-1; no definite D call. The specimen was PBMCs. The clonotype originates from a woman between 35 and 50 years old in good health and CMV-seropositive. The CDR3 coding sequence is TGTGCCAGCAGCACGAGGCCTTTAAGCTCCTACAATGAGCAGTTCTTC. Its translation is CASSTRPLSSYNEQFF.